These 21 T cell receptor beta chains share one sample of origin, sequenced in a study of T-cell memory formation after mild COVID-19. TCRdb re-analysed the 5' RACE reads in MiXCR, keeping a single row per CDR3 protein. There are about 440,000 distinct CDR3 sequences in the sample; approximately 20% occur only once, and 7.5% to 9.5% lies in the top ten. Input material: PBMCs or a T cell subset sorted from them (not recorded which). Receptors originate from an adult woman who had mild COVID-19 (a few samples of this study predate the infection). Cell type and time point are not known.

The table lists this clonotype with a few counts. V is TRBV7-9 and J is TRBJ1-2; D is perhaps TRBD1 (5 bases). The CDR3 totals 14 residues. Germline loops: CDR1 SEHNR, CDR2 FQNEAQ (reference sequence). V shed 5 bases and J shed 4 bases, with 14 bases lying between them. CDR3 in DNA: TGTGCCAGCAGCCGACCGCCCGACAGCTATGGCTACACCTTC. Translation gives CASSRPPDSYGYTF. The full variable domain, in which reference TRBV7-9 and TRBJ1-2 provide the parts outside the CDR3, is DTGVSQNPRHKITKRGQNVTFRCDPISEHNRLYWYRQTLGQGPEFLTYFQNEAQLEKSRLLSDRFSAERPKGSFSTLEIQRTEQGDSAMYLCASSRPPDSYGYTFGSGTRLTVV.

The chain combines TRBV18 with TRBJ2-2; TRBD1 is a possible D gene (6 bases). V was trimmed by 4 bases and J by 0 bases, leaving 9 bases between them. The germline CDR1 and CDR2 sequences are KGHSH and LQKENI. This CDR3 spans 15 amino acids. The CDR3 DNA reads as TGTGCCAGCTCACACGGACAGCCGAACACCGGGGAGCTGTTTTTT. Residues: CASSHGQPNTGELFF.

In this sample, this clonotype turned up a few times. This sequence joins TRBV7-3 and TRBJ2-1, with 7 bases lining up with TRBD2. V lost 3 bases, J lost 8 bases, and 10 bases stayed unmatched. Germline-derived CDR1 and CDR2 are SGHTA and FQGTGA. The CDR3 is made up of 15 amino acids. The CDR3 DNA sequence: TGTGCCAGCAGCTTTCCCCGGGCGGGAGCCCATGAGCAGTTCTTC. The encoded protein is CASSFPRAGAHEQFF.

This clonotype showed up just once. CDR3 DNA: TGCAGTGCAAACGGACAGGGGGGGATCAGGGACGAGCAGTACTTC. Its protein product is CSANGQGGIRDEQYF. The genes are TRBV20-1 and TRBJ2-7; 10 bases agree with TRBD1. The CDR3 is 15 residues long. Germline CDR1 DFQATT, CDR2 SNEGSKA (reference sequence). J lost 5 bases, V lost 6 bases, and 13 bases had no gene match.

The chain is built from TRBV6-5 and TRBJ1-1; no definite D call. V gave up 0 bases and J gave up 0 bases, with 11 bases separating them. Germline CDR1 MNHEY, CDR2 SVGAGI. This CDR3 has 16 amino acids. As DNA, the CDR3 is TGTGCCAGCAGTTACTCTCTCTTCAACCTGAACACTGAAGCTTTCTTT. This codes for CASSYSLFNLNTEAFF.

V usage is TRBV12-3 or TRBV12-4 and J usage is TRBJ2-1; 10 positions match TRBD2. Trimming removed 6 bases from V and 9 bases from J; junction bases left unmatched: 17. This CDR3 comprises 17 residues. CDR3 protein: CASSRIGVIAGGREQFF. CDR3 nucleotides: TGTGCCAGCAGCCGCATCGGGGTAATAGCGGGGGGTCGTGAGCAGTTCTTC.

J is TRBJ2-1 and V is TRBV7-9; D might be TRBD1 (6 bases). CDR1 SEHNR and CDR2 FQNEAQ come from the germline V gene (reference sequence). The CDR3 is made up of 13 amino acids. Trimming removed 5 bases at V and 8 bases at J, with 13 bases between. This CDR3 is CASSTGQSHEQFF. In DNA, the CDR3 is TGTGCCAGCAGCACTGGACAGTCCCATGAGCAGTTCTTC.

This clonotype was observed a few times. The CDR3 spells CAISEISSEQFF. CDR3 DNA sequence: TGTGCCATCAGTGAGATAAGTAGTGAGCAGTTCTTC. The chain links TRBV10-3 to TRBJ2-1; D call uncertain. V lost 2 bases and J lost 9, with 8 bases in between. Germline CDR1 and CDR2: ENHRY and SYGVKD. CDR3 size: 12 residues.

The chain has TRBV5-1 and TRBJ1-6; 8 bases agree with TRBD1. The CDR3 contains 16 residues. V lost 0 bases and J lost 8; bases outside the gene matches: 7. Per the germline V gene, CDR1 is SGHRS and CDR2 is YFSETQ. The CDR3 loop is CASSLAGQGADSPLHF. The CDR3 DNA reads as TGCGCCAGCAGCTTGGCCGGTCAGGGGGCCGATTCACCCCTCCACTTT. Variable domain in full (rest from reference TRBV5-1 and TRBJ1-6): KAGVTQTPRYLIKTRGQQVTLSCSPISGHRSVSWYQQTPGQGLQFLFEYFSETQRNKGNFPGRFSGRQFSNSRSEMNVSTLELGDSALYLCASSLAGQGADSPLHFGNGTRLTVT.

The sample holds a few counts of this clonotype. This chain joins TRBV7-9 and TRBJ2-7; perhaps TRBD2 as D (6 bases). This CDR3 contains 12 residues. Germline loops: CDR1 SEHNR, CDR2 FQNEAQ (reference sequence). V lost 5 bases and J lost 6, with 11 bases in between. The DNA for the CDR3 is TGTGCCAGCAGCGAGGACTACTCCGAGCAGTACTTC. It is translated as CASSEDYSEQYF.

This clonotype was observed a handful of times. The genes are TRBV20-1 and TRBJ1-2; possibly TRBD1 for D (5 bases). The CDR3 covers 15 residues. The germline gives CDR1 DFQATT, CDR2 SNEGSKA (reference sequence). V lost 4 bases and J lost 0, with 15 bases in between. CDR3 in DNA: TGCAGTGCTAACCCCGGGACGGCGACTAACTATGGCTACACCTTC. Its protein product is CSANPGTATNYGYTF.

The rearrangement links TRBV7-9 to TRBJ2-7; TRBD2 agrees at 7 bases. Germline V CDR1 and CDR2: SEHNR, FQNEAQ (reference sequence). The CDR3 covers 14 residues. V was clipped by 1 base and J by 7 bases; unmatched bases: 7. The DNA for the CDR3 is TGTGCCAGCAGCTTAGATACGGGAGCGGGGGAGCAGTACTTC. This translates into CASSLDTGAGEQYF. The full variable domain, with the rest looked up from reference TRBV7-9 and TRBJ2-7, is DTGVSQNPRHKITKRGQNVTFRCDPISEHNRLYWYRQTLGQGPEFLTYFQNEAQLEKSRLLSDRFSAERPKGSFSTLEIQRTEQGDSAMYLCASSLDTGAGEQYFGPGTRLTVT.

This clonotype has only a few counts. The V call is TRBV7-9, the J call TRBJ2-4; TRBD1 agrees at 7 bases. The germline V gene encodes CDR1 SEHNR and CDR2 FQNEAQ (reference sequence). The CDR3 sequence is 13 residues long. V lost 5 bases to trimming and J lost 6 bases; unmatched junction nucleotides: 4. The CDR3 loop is CASSRQGGNIQYF. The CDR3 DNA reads TGTGCCAGCAGCCGACAGGGCGGAAACATTCAGTACTTC.

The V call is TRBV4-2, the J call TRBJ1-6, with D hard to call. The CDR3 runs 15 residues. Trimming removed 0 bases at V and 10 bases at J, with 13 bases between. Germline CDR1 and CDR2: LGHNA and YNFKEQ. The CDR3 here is CASSQENTRESPLHF. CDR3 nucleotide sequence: TGTGCCAGCAGCCAAGAGAACACACGGGAATCACCCCTCCACTTT.

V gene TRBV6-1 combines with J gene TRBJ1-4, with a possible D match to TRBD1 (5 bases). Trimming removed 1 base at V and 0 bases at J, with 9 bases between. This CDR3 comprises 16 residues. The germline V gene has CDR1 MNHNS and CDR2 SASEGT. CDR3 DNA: TGTGCCAGCAGTGAAGTGGGGGTAACAACTAATGAAAAACTGTTTTTT. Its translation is CASSEVGVTTNEKLFF.

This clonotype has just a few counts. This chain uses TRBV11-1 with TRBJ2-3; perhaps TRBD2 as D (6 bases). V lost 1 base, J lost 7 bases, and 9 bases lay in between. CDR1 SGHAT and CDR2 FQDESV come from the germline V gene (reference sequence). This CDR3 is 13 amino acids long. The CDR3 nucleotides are TGTGCCAGCAGCTTAGGGGAGGCCCATACGCAGTATTTT. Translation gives CASSLGEAHTQYF.

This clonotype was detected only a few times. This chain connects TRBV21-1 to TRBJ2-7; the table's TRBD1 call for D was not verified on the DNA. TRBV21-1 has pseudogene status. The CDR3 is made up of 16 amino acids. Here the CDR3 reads CASKIYRGTGGDEQYF. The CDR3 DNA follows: TGTGCCAGCAAGATCTATAGGGGGACAGGGGGCGACGAGCAGTACTTC.

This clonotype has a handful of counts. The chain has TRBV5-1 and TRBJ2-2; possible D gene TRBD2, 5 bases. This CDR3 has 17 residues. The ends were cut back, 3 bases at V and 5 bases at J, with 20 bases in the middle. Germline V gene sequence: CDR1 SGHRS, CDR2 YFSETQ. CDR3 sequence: CASSSAFGKSGTGELFF. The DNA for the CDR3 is TGCGCCAGCAGCTCCGCGTTTGGCAAGTCGGGGACCGGGGAGCTGTTTTTT.

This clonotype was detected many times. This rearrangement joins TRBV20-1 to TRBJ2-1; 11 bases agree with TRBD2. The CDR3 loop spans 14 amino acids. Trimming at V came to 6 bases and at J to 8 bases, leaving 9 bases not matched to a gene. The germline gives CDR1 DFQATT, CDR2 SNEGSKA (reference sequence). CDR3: CSARPLAGVYEQFF. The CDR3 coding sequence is TGCAGTGCGAGACCACTAGCGGGAGTCTATGAGCAGTTCTTC.

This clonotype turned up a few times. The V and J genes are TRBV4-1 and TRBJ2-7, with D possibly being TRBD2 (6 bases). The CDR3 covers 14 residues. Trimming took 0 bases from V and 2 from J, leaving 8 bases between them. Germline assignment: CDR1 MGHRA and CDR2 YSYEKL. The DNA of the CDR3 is TGCGCCAGCAGCCAAGACGGGAGACCCTACGAGCAGTACTTC. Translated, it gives CASSQDGRPYEQYF.

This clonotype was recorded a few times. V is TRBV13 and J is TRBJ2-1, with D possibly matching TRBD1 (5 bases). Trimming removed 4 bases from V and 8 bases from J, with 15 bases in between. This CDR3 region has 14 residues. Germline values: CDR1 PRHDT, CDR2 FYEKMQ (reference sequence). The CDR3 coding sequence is TGTGCCAGCAGCTCCTACTCTCAGGGCTATGAGCAGTTCTTC. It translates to CASSSYSQGYEQFF.